Listed here is a single T cell receptor beta chain. The antigen it binds to is not known. No qualities accompany the bases; no much larger clone lies one base away. The sample belongs to a study of T cell changes during pregnancy in multiple sclerosis (dated by TCRdb to the late 2010s). For context, the study as a whole: The study looked at changes in the T cell repertoire across pregnancy in women with multiple sclerosis.

Library construction relied on the immunoSEQ multiplex PCR assay. TCRdb holds this immuneACCESS table with in-frame rearrangements only. Some clones are missing; in checked studies, unresolved V genes explain under half, and the rest has no known cause. Recorded for this sample are 40,000 to 55,000 clones; about nine tenths of them occurred a single time. The ten top clones hold approximately 5% of the sample. The CDR3, cysteine through phenylalanine, is 13 amino acids long. The retained sequence is limited to the CDR3, 39 bases, with the frame set at the first base. CDR1 SGHDN and CDR2 FVKESK are derived from the germline V gene. V sheds 1 base and J sheds 2 bases, leaving 6 bases between their ends.

This TCR came from a female donor in good health, enrolled as a control in a pregnancy study. This sequence uses TRBV14 and TRBJ2-7; 5 matching bases give a weak D call of TRBD2. The sample consisted of peripheral blood, taken in the second trimester of pregnancy. The CDR3 region reads CASSQGGTYEQYF. At the DNA level, the sequence is TGTGCCAGCAGCCAAGGAGGGACCTACGAGCAGTACTTC. Joined to the reference TRBV14 and TRBJ2-7 proteins, this CDR3 gives the full variable domain: EAGVTQFPSHSVIEKGQTVTLRCDPISGHDNLYWYRRVMGKEIKFLLHFVKESKQDESGMPNNRFLAERTGGTYSTLKVQPAELEDSGVYFCASSQGGTYEQYFGPGTRLTVT.